This paragraph covers one TCR beta chain sequence. The specificity of this receptor is unknown. The sample holds no much larger clone one base away, and base qualities are not on file. This sample was included in a study of blood T cell repertoires in COVID-19 (TCRdb year 2020). About the study as a whole: Samples covering the acute and convalescent phases of COVID-19 were provided by collaborators in the United States, Italy and Spain. Sample metadata almost always included a de-identified subject ID, COVID-19 status, age in years and sex. The material from the prospective study consisted of cDNA or gDNA derived from T cells, B-cell-depleted T cells, or PBMCs. The dataset comprised deeply sampled blood TCRbeta repertoires from subjects exposed to, actively infected with, or recovered from COVID-19. HLA class I and class II types, where available, came from metadata supplied by the sample provider rather than from assay-based typing. The repertoires were released in a freely available public database intended as a resource for research on the immune response to SARS-CoV-2. The samples were drawn from two sources: the first 160 participants of the ongoing ImmuneRACE study, and 1,254 subjects contributed by 6 global collaborators.

The immunoSEQ Assay, a bias-controlled multiplex PCR, was used to amplify TCRbeta CDR3 regions from genomic DNA. The authors' pipeline ran thus. Nucleated cell counts per sample were estimated from amplification of reference gene primers within the assay. To quantify the absolute abundance of each unique TCRbeta CDR3 rearrangement, sequence reads were collapsed and filtered. Productive Simpson clonality was computed per sample as the square root of Simpson's diversity index over productive rearrangements. TCRdb obtained this table from immuneACCESS and retained in-frame rearrangements with V and J assigned. These tables miss some clones; where compared with another copy, unresolved V genes account for less than half of the shortfall, and the remainder is unexplained. V and J calls and clone size are those listed in that table; D and trimming were worked out from the DNA. This sample lists some 170,000 clones; 84% were detected once. In total, the top ten clones hold around 15% of the sample.

At the junction V is shortened by 3 bases and J by 3 bases; bases outside the gene matches: 4. The germline V gene encodes CDR1 SGHRS and CDR2 YFSETQ. Taken from cysteine to phenylalanine, the CDR3 has 14 residues. Only the CDR3 DNA stays, 42 bases, in frame from base 1. Summary of the overall study and its limitations: How much clinical and demographic metadata was included differed by source and by participant, and the metadata was provided uncurated.

Participants in the prospective study were aged 18 to 89 years, lived in 24 United States geographic areas, and enrolled through a virtual design. To assign participants to cohorts, the prospective study relied on clinical history that participants themselves reported in a screening survey and a study questionnaire. Recovered participants in ImmuneRACE Cohort 3 were defined as having two consecutive negative NP/OP PCR tests, clearance from a healthcare professional, or resolution of symptoms. In the prospective study, whole blood, serum and a nasopharyngeal or oropharyngeal swab were collected from each participant by mobile phlebotomists. Over a 2-month period, participants in the prospective study had the option of providing additional blood draws and questionnaires. Prospective study blood samples were shipped either frozen or at room temperature before DNA extraction.

Specimen: PBMCs or T cells enriched from blood (not recorded which). This TCR was sampled from a man over 45 who had recovered from COVID-19. The rearrangement combines TRBV5-1 with TRBJ1-2, and TRBD1 matches 8 of the central bases. The sequence in DNA is TGCGCCAGCAGCTCCCAGACAGGGGACTATGGCTACACCTTC. Its coded protein is CASSSQTGDYGYTF.